This T cell receptor beta chain was recovered during a study of T-cell memory formation after mild COVID-19. V was trimmed by 5 bases and J by 10 bases, leaving 19 bases between them. The CDR3 covers 14 residues. CDR1 is SGHDT and CDR2 is YYEEEE in the germline V gene. This clonotype has just a few counts. TCRdb reprocessed the 5' RACE reads via MiXCR and lists one record per CDR3 protein. Altogether approximately 100,000 distinct CDR3 sequences are present, 11% being singletons, with the ten largest covering approximately 39%. The TCR was taken from a man younger than 35 who had mild COVID-19 (a few samples of this study predate the infection). Cell type and time point are not known. Sequenced material: PBMCs or a T cell subset sorted from them (not recorded which). The gene calls are TRBV5-6 and TRBJ2-1; D may be TRBD2 (6 bases). The CDR3 nucleotides read TGTGCCAGCAGTGCTTTCGGAGGGGCGGGAGAGCAGTTCTTC. Its translation: CASSAFGGAGEQFF. Based on the CDR3 plus reference TRBV5-6 and TRBJ2-1, the full variable domain is DAGVTQSPTHLIKTRGQQVTLRCSPKSGHDTVSWYQQALGQGPQFIFQYYEEEERQRGNFPDRFSGHQFPNYSSELNVNALLLGDSALYLCASSAFGGAGEQFFGPGTRLTVL.